Given below is one TCR beta chain in context. This sample stems from a study of blood T cell repertoires in COVID-19. CDR3 size: 14 residues. The germline V gene has CDR1 LNHDA and CDR2 SQIVND (reference sequence). Trimming removed 5 bases from V and 2 bases from J; junction bases left unmatched: 1. Sequencing used immunoSEQ multiplex PCR; TCRdb keeps in-frame clones, though not all of them. The sample has around 400,000 clones; around nine tenths are singletons. The specimen sequenced was PBMCs or T cells enriched from blood (not recorded which). The clonotype was recovered from a woman in her twenties or thirties who had recovered from COVID-19. The chain is built from TRBV19 and TRBJ2-7; 12 bases fit TRBD2. Here the CDR3 DNA reads TGTGCCAGTAGTTGGACTAGCGGGGCCTACGAGCAGTACTTC. Protein: CASSWTSGAYEQYF. The entire variable domain, with the rest obtained from reference TRBV19 and TRBJ2-7, is as follows: DGGITQSPKYLFRKEGQNVTLSCEQNLNHDAMYWYRQDPGQGLRLIYYSQIVNDFQKGDIAEGYSVSREKKESFPLTVTSAQKNPTAFYLCASSWTSGAYEQYFGPGTRLTVT.